Shown below are 10 T cell receptor beta chains from a single sample sequenced in a study of T cells in women clearing cervical HPV infection. TCRdb keeps only in-frame clones here, not all; method: immunoSEQ multiplex PCR. Its table records 22,000 or so clones. The sample consisted of blood buffy coat. The receptor set was obtained from a woman between 18 and 75 years old with a cervical HPV16 infection that either progressed to CIN3+ or cleared (not recorded which).

Note on this clone: The read falls 3 residues short of the CDR3 end, and the missing part is taken from the germline J gene. The chain recombines TRBV20-1 with TRBJ2-7; 7 bases fit TRBD2. J was trimmed by 1 base and V by 3 bases; bases with no gene match: 6. This CDR3 contains 14 residues. Germline V CDR1 and CDR2: DFQATT, SNEGSKA (reference sequence). This chain's CDR3 is CSASPSGLSYEQYF. The covered CDR3 bases are TGCAGTGCTAGCCCTAGCGGATTATCCTACGAG.

Here the CDR3 reads CASSTEGGAIETQYF. CDR3 DNA, as far as it was read: TGTGCCAGCAGCACGGAGGGGGGGGCGATCGAGACC. The chain recombines TRBV7-2 with TRBJ2-5; tentatively, D is TRBD2 (7 bases). The read terminates 3 residues ahead of where the CDR3 ends, so the germline J gene completes it. This CDR3 is 15 amino acids long. Trimming left V 5 bases short and J 5 bases short, with 18 bases between. The germline V gene encodes CDR1 SGHTA and CDR2 FQGNSA. Looking up the rest from reference TRBV7-2 and TRBJ2-5 gives the full variable domain: GAGVSQSPSNKVTEKGKDVELRCDPISGHTALYWYRQSLGQGLEFLIYFQGNSAPDKSGLPSDRFSAERTGGSVSTLTIQRTQQEDSAVYLCASSTEGGAIETQYFGPGTRLLVL.

As regards this clone: The read comes to an end 3 residues before the CDR3 does, leaving the germline J gene to fill in the end. This chain uses TRBV11-2 with TRBJ2-7; 7 bases agree with TRBD1. The CDR3 runs to 12 residues. Germline V CDR1 and CDR2: SGHAT, FQNNGV. J was trimmed by 5 bases and V by 7 bases; bases with no gene match: 5. The CDR3 spells CASTKTGDEQYF. CDR3 DNA, as far as it was read: TGTGCCAGCACCAAAACAGGGGACGAG. Using reference TRBV11-2 and TRBJ2-7 for the parts outside the CDR3, the full variable domain is EAGVAQSPRYKIIEKRQSVAFWCNPISGHATLYWYQQILGQGPKLLIQFQNNGVVDDSQLPKDRFSAERLKGVDSTLKIQPAKLEDSAVYLCASTKTGDEQYFGPGTRLTVT.

Concerning this clone: The missing CDR3 end, 3 residues past where the read stops, is filled in from the germline J gene. The chain is built from TRBV19 and TRBJ1-4, with D possibly being TRBD1 (5 bases). Germline CDR1 LNHDA, CDR2 SQIVND (reference sequence). This CDR3 comprises 15 residues. The germline V and J ends were trimmed by 5 bases and 4 bases, with 14 bases remaining between them. This CDR3 reads CASSADSRVNEKLFF. The part of the CDR3 DNA that was read is TGTGCCAGTAGTGCTGACAGTAGGGTTAATGAAAAA.

With respect to this clone: The read comes to an end 3 residues before the CDR3 does, leaving the germline J gene to fill in the end. This chain uses TRBV29-1 with TRBJ2-5; 7 bases match TRBD1. The CDR3 sequence is 13 residues long. The J segment lost 5 bases and the V segment lost 6 bases, leaving 9 bases of the junction unmatched. Per germline, CDR1 SQVTM and CDR2 ANQGSEA. The CDR3 here is CSVMDRTGETQYF. CDR3 bases read: TGCAGCGTAATGGACAGGACGGGGGAGACC.

As concerns this clone: The read comes to an end 3 residues before the CDR3 does, leaving the germline J gene to fill in the end. The chain has TRBV2 and TRBJ1-1; D is uncertain. The CDR3 consists of 15 residues. V gave up 2 bases and J gave up 3 bases, with 13 bases separating them. Per germline, CDR1 SNHLY and CDR2 FYNNEI. The CDR3: CASSESIQPYTEAFF. Partial CDR3 DNA: TGTGCCAGCAGTGAATCGATACAGCCATACACTGAA.

Remarks on this clone: Sequencing ends 3 residues short of the CDR3 end; the germline J gene provides the rest. The J gene is TRBJ2-1, the V gene TRBV20-1; perhaps D is TRBD1 or TRBD2 (5 bases each). The CDR3 runs to 13 residues. Germline CDR1 DFQATT, CDR2 SNEGSKA (reference sequence). The V gene lost 8 bases and the J gene lost 7 bases, with 18 bases spanning the gap. The CDR3 loop reads CSSSKGSWNEQFF. The CDR3 bases that were read are TGCAGTTCCTCGAAGGGGAGTTGGAATGAG.

On this clone itself: The CDR3 end lies 3 residues beyond the end of the read and is filled in from the germline J gene. The rearrangement uses TRBV6-2 or TRBV6-3 and TRBJ1-1; D gene uncertain. The germline CDR1 and CDR2 sequences are MNHEY and SVGEGT. The ends were cut back, 6 bases at V and 3 bases at J, with 14 bases in the middle. The CDR3 has 14 residues. This chain's CDR3 is CASRSDTPYTEAFF. The DNA read from the CDR3 is TGTGCCAGCAGATCAGACACGCCCTACACTGAA.

As concerns this clone: The read ends 3 residues before the CDR3 terminus; that terminus is restored from the germline J gene. The J gene is TRBJ1-3, the V gene TRBV6-1, with 7 nucleotides matching TRBD1. The CDR3 spans 14 residues. CDR1 is MNHNS, CDR2 SASEGT, per germline. The sequenced part of the CDR3 DNA is TGTGCCAGCAGTGAAGCACAGGGGACCCAAAAA. Its translation: CASSEAQGTQK. The entire CDR3 reads CASSEAQGTQKIYF.

On this clone: The read ends 3 residues shy of where the CDR3 ends; the end is completed using the germline J gene. The chain is built from TRBV7-2 and TRBJ2-3; D possibly corresponds to TRBD2 (6 bases). Germline loops: CDR1 SGHTA, CDR2 FQGNSA. The length of the CDR3 is 15 residues. V shed 5 bases and J shed 1 base, with 13 bases lying between them. The CDR3 region is CASSPAASGTDTQYF. The DNA read from the CDR3 is TGTGCCAGCAGCCCCGCAGCTAGCGGCACAGATACG.